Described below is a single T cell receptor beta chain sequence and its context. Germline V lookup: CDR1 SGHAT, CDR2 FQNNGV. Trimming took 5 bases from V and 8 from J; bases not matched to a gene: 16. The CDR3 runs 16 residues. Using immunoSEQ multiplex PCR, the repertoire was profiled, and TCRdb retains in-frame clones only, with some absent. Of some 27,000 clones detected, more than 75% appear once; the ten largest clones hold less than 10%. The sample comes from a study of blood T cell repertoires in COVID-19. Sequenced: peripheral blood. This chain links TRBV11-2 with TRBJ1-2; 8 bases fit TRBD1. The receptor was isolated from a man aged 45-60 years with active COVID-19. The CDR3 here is CASSPSGTGSYRGYTF. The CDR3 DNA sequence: TGTGCCAGCAGCCCTAGCGGGACAGGATCCTATAGGGGCTACACCTTC.